A single sample gave rise to the 11 T cell receptor beta chains below, sequenced in a study of CD8+ T cells in alopecia areata (dated by TCRdb to the late 2010s). Libraries were prepared through the immunoSEQ multiplex PCR assay. RNA was extracted from all samples and reverse transcribed into cDNA as template for TCR sequencing. Held by TCRdb, this immuneACCESS table contains in-frame sequences only and omits some clones. Under half of the omission traces to an unresolved V gene where checked; the cause of the rest is unknown. In all, the sample holds roughly 130,000 clones, and 50% to 60% of those were seen once. The ten largest clones take up roughly 4.8% of the sample. Interpreted using the paper, the time point label stands for: baseline before oral tofacitinib. The sample here was CD4+ T cells sorted from blood, taken at week 0. These receptors all stem from a human donor with alopecia areata.

Points on this clone: The junction departs from the called germline gene at one end, perhaps through a read error. Other nucleotide sequences in the sample specify the same CDR3. The rearrangement links TRBV7-3 to TRBJ2-2; unclear D gene. The CDR3 extends over 13 amino acids. Per the germline V gene, CDR1 is SGHTA and CDR2 is FQGTGA. CDR3 in DNA: TGCGCCAGCAGCTCCACTTCCACCGGGGAGCTGTTTTTT. This translates into CASSSTSTGELFF.

The chain carries TRBV6-5 and TRBJ1-4; D is unclear. Germline CDR1 and CDR2: MNHEY and SVGAGI. The V gene lost 2 bases and the J gene lost 4 bases, with 14 bases spanning the gap. The length of the CDR3 is 16 residues. The CDR3 coding sequence is TGTGCCAGCAGTTACGATCTTGTTAGGGTTAATGAAAAACTGTTTTTT. As protein: CASSYDLVRVNEKLFF.

This chain connects TRBV4-2 to TRBJ2-1; D may be TRBD1 or TRBD2 (5 bases each). Per germline, CDR1 LGHNA and CDR2 YNFKEQ. V was shortened by 3 bases and J by 9 bases, with 6 bases between the two germline ends. The CDR3 runs 11 residues. The CDR3 reads CASSQGTEQFF. CDR3 nucleotides: TGTGCCAGCAGCCAGGGGACTGAGCAGTTCTTC.

This clone was observed a few times. The chain recombines TRBV18 with TRBJ2-7; D may be TRBD1 (6 bases). CDR3 size: 13 residues. The V gene's germline CDR1 is KGHSH and CDR2 LQKENI. Trimming took off 4 bases at V and 5 bases at J, with 12 bases between the two ends. The CDR3: CASSQEGGDEQYF. CDR3 bases: TGTGCCAGCTCACAGGAAGGGGGAGACGAGCAGTACTTC.

The chain carries TRBV6-5 and TRBJ1-4; 7 bases line up with TRBD1. CDR3 length: 15 residues. The germline V gene encodes CDR1 MNHEY and CDR2 SVGAGI. V lost 8 bases to trimming and J lost 2 bases; unmatched junction nucleotides: 8. In nucleotides, the CDR3 is TGTGCCAGCGGCGGACAGGAGGCGACTAATGAAAAACTGTTTTTT. Translating it yields CASGGQEATNEKLFF.

The sample holds a few counts of this clone. The CDR3 here is CASSLRGANYNEQFF. The CDR3 coding sequence is TGTGCCAGCAGCCTCCGGGGGGCCAATTACAATGAGCAGTTCTTC. This rearrangement joins TRBV7-2 to TRBJ2-1, with D tentatively TRBD2 (7 bases). Trimming shortened V by 5 bases and J by 4 bases, and 15 bases separated the two germline ends. Germline lookup yields CDR1 SGHTA and CDR2 FQGNSA. This CDR3 is built from 15 residues.

The chain has TRBV6-6 and TRBJ1-6, with TRBD1 as a possible D gene (5 bases). This CDR3 comprises 16 residues. Germline CDR1 reads MNHNY; CDR2 reads SVGAGI (reference sequence). The V gene lost 0 bases and the J gene lost 3 bases, with 9 bases spanning the gap. The chain's CDR3 is CASSYSGGGYNSPLHF. Written as DNA, the CDR3 is TGTGCCAGCAGTTACTCGGGGGGGGGCTATAATTCACCCCTCCACTTT.

This clone is a singleton in its sample. The chain joins TRBV7-2 to TRBJ2-7, with 9 positions matching TRBD1. Trimming cost V 1 base and J 3 bases; bases outside gene matches: 4. The germline CDR1 and CDR2 sequences are SGHTA and FQGNSA. The CDR3 contains 15 residues. As DNA, the CDR3 is TGTGCCAGCAGCTTAGACGGACAGGGGATCTACGAGCAGTACTTC. Translating gives CASSLDGQGIYEQYF.

This clone was seen a handful of times. The chain combines TRBV18 with TRBJ2-5, with 11 bases fitting TRBD2. Germline trimming cut 0 bases from V and 2 bases from J; bases unmatched to any gene: 5. The CDR3 has 17 amino acids. CDR1 is KGHSH, CDR2 LQKENI, per germline. As DNA, the CDR3 is TGTGCCAGCTCACCACCAACTAGCGGGGGAAATCAAGAGACCCAGTACTTC. This codes for CASSPPTSGGNQETQYF.

This clone was recorded a few times. The chain couples TRBV6-6 to TRBJ2-7, with D maybe TRBD2 (5 bases). The CDR3 loop spans 16 amino acids. The V gene's germline CDR1 is MNHNY and CDR2 SVGAGI (reference sequence). Trimming shortened V by 3 bases and J by 0 bases, and 15 bases separated the two germline ends. CDR3 in amino acids: CASSYDNTGSSYEQYF. CDR3 in DNA: TGTGCCAGCAGTTATGATAATACGGGGTCCTCCTACGAGCAGTACTTC.

The chain carries TRBV5-1 and TRBJ1-2; D not certain. Per the germline V gene, CDR1 is SGHRS and CDR2 is YFSETQ. CDR3 length equals 14 residues. With 4 bases removed from V and 1 base from J, the gap between germline ends came to 11 bases. CDR3 coding DNA: TGCGCCAGCAGCACTGGTTGGAATAACTATGGCTACACCTTC. As protein: CASSTGWNNYGYTF.